Here is one TCR beta chain with its context. No antigen is known for it. The sample carries other DNA sequences with the same CDR3. CDR1 and CDR2 (germline): SQVTM, ANQGSEA. The V end lost 7 bases, the J end lost 7 bases, and 22 bases lay between the germline ends. This CDR3 has 14 amino acids. Naive CD8 cells lacked CD45RO and underwent positive selection for CCR7, leaving out terminally differentiated effector memory CD45RA+ cells. This record comes from a study of shared clonotypes between healthy human individuals. The study's findings and limits: Sorted-subset sequencing, rarefaction showed, was incomplete despite large depth.

An assay was performed, and its level was deep. Clones were read by immunoSEQ multiplex PCR, and TCRdb kept only the in-frame ones, dropping some. This table holds some 2.1 million clones, 93% found once. The specimen sequenced was naive CD8+ T cells from PBMCs. This clonotype originated in a man between 18 and 29 years old in good health. Some clones in this sample may be carry-over from other donors' samples. The chain recombines TRBV29-1 with TRBJ1-1; D perhaps matches TRBD1 (6 bases). The CDR3 spells CSANSLPGAFEAFF. As DNA, the CDR3 is TGCAGCGCCAATTCCTTGCCAGGGGCTTTTGAAGCTTTCTTT. The complete variable domain, with remaining parts taken from reference TRBV29-1 and TRBJ1-1, reads SAVISQKPSRDICQRGTSLTIQCQVDSQVTMMFWYRQQPGQSLTLIATANQGSEATYESGFVIDKFPISRPNLTFSTLTVSNMSPEDSSIYLCSANSLPGAFEAFFGQGTRLTVV.